The 17 T cell receptor beta chains presented below share a single source sample, sequenced in a study of control samples from healthy donors and cancer patients. Clones were read by immunoSEQ multiplex PCR, and TCRdb kept only the in-frame ones, dropping some. The top ten clones hold over 0.5% of a sample with about 120,000 clones, 85% to 95% of them seen once. Specimen: PBMCs. The receptor set was obtained from a man older than 75 with head and neck cancer.

The rearrangement joins TRBV18 to TRBJ2-5, with TRBD1 identical over 8 bases. Germline CDR1 reads KGHSH; CDR2 reads LQKENI. The CDR3 has 15 amino acids. Trimming cost V 3 bases and J 5 bases; bases outside gene matches: 8. The CDR3 DNA follows: TGTGCCAGCTCACCGCAGGGGGCGAAGGGGGAGACCCAGTACTTC. Its translation: CASSPQGAKGETQYF.

The chain couples TRBV6-2 or TRBV6-3 to TRBJ1-5; D is possibly TRBD1 (6 bases). The germline V and J ends were trimmed by 6 bases and 0 bases, with 12 bases remaining between them. The germline CDR1 and CDR2 sequences are MNHEY and SVGEGT. The CDR3 is 15 residues long. This chain's CDR3 is CASSRGAYSNQPQHF. The CDR3 nucleotides are TGTGCCAGCAGCAGGGGAGCTTATAGCAATCAGCCCCAGCATTTT.

Of note for this clone: The sample has other DNA sequences that encode this CDR3 too. The rearrangement joins TRBV5-1 to TRBJ2-7, with a weak D call TRBD2 (5 bases). Germline V gives CDR1 SGHRS, CDR2 YFSETQ. Trimming took off 0 bases at V and 0 bases at J, with 7 bases between the two ends. This CDR3 spans 14 amino acids. Written as DNA, the CDR3 is TGCGCCAGCAGCTTGGCCGGGGACTCCTACGAGCAGTACTTC. Its protein product is CASSLAGDSYEQYF.

This chain connects TRBV3-1 (or the pseudogene TRBV3-2) to TRBJ2-5; D may be TRBD1 or TRBD2 (5 bases each). Germline loops: CDR1 LGHDT, CDR2 YNNKEL (reference sequence). The CDR3 has 13 amino acids. The V end lost 1 base, the J end lost 3 bases, and 6 bases lay between the germline ends. The CDR3 bases are TGTGCCAGCAGCCAAGGAGGGGAAGAGACCCAGTACTTC. As protein: CASSQGGEETQYF.

The rearrangement links TRBV6-2 or TRBV6-3 to TRBJ2-2; D possibly corresponds to TRBD1 (5 bases). CDR3 size: 14 residues. Germline V lookup: CDR1 MNHEY, CDR2 SVGEGT. V was trimmed by 5 bases and J by 4 bases, leaving 11 bases between them. The CDR3 DNA reads as TGTGCCAGCAGTCGGATCAGGGTCACCGGGGAGCTGTTTTTT. Amino acids: CASSRIRVTGELFF.

This sequence joins TRBV4-1 and TRBJ1-1, with D possibly being TRBD1 (5 bases). Germline CDR1 is MGHRA and CDR2 is YSYEKL. The germline V and J ends were trimmed by 3 bases and 3 bases, with 23 bases remaining between them. This CDR3 comprises 18 residues. For the CDR3, the DNA is TGCGCCAGCAGCCACCTAGTACGGTTTCGGGGCTGGGACACTGAAGCTTTCTTT. Amino acids: CASSHLVRFRGWDTEAFF.

CDR3 bases: TGCGCCAGCAGCCATCCCCGGGGCAATGAGCAGTTCTTC. This translates into CASSHPRGNEQFF. V usage is TRBV4-1 and J usage is TRBJ2-1; D perhaps matches TRBD2 (5 bases). From germline, CDR1 is MGHRA and CDR2 YSYEKL. Deletions cut 3 bases from V and 6 bases from J, with 9 bases between. The CDR3 consists of 13 residues.

The sample holds one count of this clone. The chain combines TRBV19 with TRBJ2-1, with TRBD2 identical over 13 bases. CDR1 and CDR2 (germline): LNHDA, SQIVND (reference sequence). The J segment lost 0 bases and the V segment lost 10 bases, leaving 12 bases of the junction unmatched. The CDR3 has 18 residues. CDR3 in amino acids: CATFPGLAGLSSYNEQFF. The CDR3 coding sequence is TGTGCCACCTTCCCGGGACTAGCGGGGCTAAGCTCCTACAATGAGCAGTTCTTC.

The chain combines TRBV9 with TRBJ2-4, with 8 bases fitting TRBD1. After removal of 1 base from V and 0 bases from J, the junction contained 9 bases not matched to a gene. CDR3 size: 18 residues. Looked up from germline, CDR1 is SGDLS and CDR2 is YYNGEE. CDR3 region: CASSVRQGTDLAKNIQYF. The CDR3 DNA reads TGTGCCAGCAGCGTACGACAGGGGACTGATCTAGCCAAAAACATTCAGTACTTC.

The chain couples TRBV6-2 or TRBV6-3 to TRBJ2-7; D is undetermined. The V gene lost 0 bases and the J gene lost 0 bases, with 9 bases spanning the gap. Per germline, CDR1 MNHEY and CDR2 SVGEGT. The CDR3 has 15 residues. The DNA of the CDR3 is TGTGCCAGCAGTTACTCGGCTACCAGCTCCTACGAGCAGTACTTC. Translated, it gives CASSYSATSSYEQYF.

The gene calls are TRBV19 and TRBJ1-5; perhaps TRBD1 as D (6 bases). The CDR3 length is 15 residues. Germline V gene sequence: CDR1 LNHDA, CDR2 SQIVND (reference sequence). V was clipped by 3 bases and J by 7 bases, with 16 bases between them. The CDR3 DNA sequence: TGTGCCAGTAGTATGGTCCAGGGGACGGGACAGCCCCAGCATTTT. This translates into CASSMVQGTGQPQHF.

This chain uses TRBV12-3 or TRBV12-4 with TRBJ2-5; D is perhaps TRBD1 (5 bases). This CDR3 has 13 amino acids. V was cut by 5 bases and J by 1 base, with 8 bases left in between. The CDR3 loop reads CASSPGIQETQYF. CDR3 nucleotides: TGTGCCAGCAGTCCAGGGATCCAAGAGACCCAGTACTTC.

The J gene is TRBJ1-6, the V gene TRBV6-5; a possible D gene is TRBD1 (6 bases). V gave up 0 bases and J gave up 6 bases, with 12 bases separating them. The CDR3 loop spans 16 amino acids. Germline V gene sequence: CDR1 MNHEY, CDR2 SVGAGI. The CDR3 region is CASSYSQGQINSPLHF. The CDR3 DNA is TGTGCCAGCAGTTACTCCCAGGGACAAATTAATTCACCCCTCCACTTT.

The chain uses TRBV19 and TRBJ1-3, with unresolved D. This CDR3 region has 16 residues. The V end lost 8 bases, the J end lost 0 bases, and 17 bases lay between the germline ends. CDR1 LNHDA and CDR2 SQIVND come from the germline V gene (reference sequence). The CDR3 loop is CASYDGLSASGNTIYF. The CDR3 DNA follows: TGTGCCAGTTACGACGGACTTTCCGCCTCTGGAAACACCATATATTTT.

In its sample, this clone was seen once. The V gene is TRBV18, the J gene TRBJ2-3; 8 bases are shared with TRBD1. After removal of 4 bases from V and 3 bases from J, the junction contained 9 bases not matched to a gene. Germline V gene data show CDR1 as KGHSH and CDR2 as LQKENI. The CDR3 covers 16 residues. The CDR3 sequence is CASSRQTGTGTDTQYF. The CDR3 region has the DNA TGTGCCAGCTCACGACAAACCGGGACAGGTACAGATACGCAGTATTTT.

The chain links TRBV6-5 to TRBJ2-7; 11 positions match TRBD2. Germline CDR1 is MNHEY and CDR2 is SVGAGI. After removal of 5 bases from V and 7 bases from J, the junction contained 10 bases not matched to a gene. The CDR3 spans 15 residues. CDR3 in amino acids: CASSIAGGPRVEQYF. In nucleotides, the CDR3 is TGTGCCAGCAGTATAGCGGGAGGGCCCCGGGTTGAGCAGTACTTC.

The CDR3 reads CASSLVAQGNSPLHF. The CDR3 nucleotides are TGTGCCAGCAGTTTGGTTGCTCAGGGAAATTCACCCCTCCACTTT. The rearrangement links TRBV27 to TRBJ1-6, with D possibly being TRBD1 (5 bases). The CDR3 is made up of 15 amino acids. V was cut by 3 bases and J by 7 bases, with 13 bases left in between. Germline V lookup: CDR1 MNHEY, CDR2 SMNVEV (reference sequence).